These 27 T cell receptor beta chains share one sample of origin, sequenced in a study of cytomegalovirus exposure and HLA in healthy donors. Assay used: immunoSEQ multiplex PCR; TCRdb lists only in-frame clones, some missing. The table records about 130,000 clones, around 92% of them present only once. Sequencing was performed on PBMCs. Receptor source: a man aged 30-40 years in good health and CMV-seronegative.

The genes are TRBV28 and TRBJ1-2; D may be TRBD1 (6 bases). The length of the CDR3 is 12 residues. Germline CDR1 and CDR2: MDHEN and SYDVKM. The V end lost 6 bases, the J end lost 9 bases, and 14 bases lay between the germline ends. CDR3 nucleotide sequence: TGTGCCAGCAGCGTGGGGGCCTCAAGCTACACCTTC. This gives the protein CASSVGASSYTF.

The chain joins TRBV9 to TRBJ2-2, with D perhaps matching TRBD2 (5 bases). V lost 4 bases and J lost 3, with 10 bases in between. Germline CDR1 reads SGDLS; CDR2 reads YYNGEE. This CDR3 has 14 residues. In DNA form, the CDR3 reads TGTGCCAGCAGCCCTACCGGGGACACCGGGGAGCTGTTTTTT. Its translation is CASSPTGDTGELFF.

This chain links TRBV4-3 with TRBJ1-1, with D maybe TRBD1 (5 bases). Trimming took off 0 bases at V and 5 bases at J, with 13 bases between the two ends. This CDR3 spans 15 amino acids. Germline V gives CDR1 LGHNA, CDR2 YSLEER. The CDR3 loop is CASSQEWDRGTEAFF. Written as DNA, the CDR3 is TGCGCCAGCAGCCAAGAATGGGACCGGGGGACTGAAGCTTTCTTT.

The rearrangement uses TRBV7-2 and TRBJ1-2; 12 bases align to TRBD1. Per the germline V gene, CDR1 is SGHTA and CDR2 is FQGNSA. The CDR3 consists of 14 residues. Trimming removed 6 bases from V and 4 bases from J; junction bases left unmatched: 3. The CDR3 DNA is TGTGCCAGCAGGGGGACAGGGGGCCTCTATGGCTACACCTTC. Residues: CASRGTGGLYGYTF.

The rearrangement joins TRBV5-1 to TRBJ1-2; perhaps TRBD1 as D (5 bases). The V and J ends lost 1 base and 0 bases respectively, with 10 bases between them. The CDR3 is 15 amino acids. From germline, CDR1 is SGHRS and CDR2 YFSETQ. CDR3 sequence (DNA): TGCGCCAGCAGCTTGTGGCCGGGGGCTAACTATGGCTACACCTTC. Protein sequence: CASSLWPGANYGYTF.

V gene TRBV13 combines with J gene TRBJ2-7; 9 positions match TRBD1. This CDR3 region has 14 residues. In germline, CDR1 is PRHDT, CDR2 FYEKMQ (reference sequence). V lost 5 bases and J lost 5; bases outside the gene matches: 7. CDR3 sequence reads: CASSPRDRDHEQYF. Written as DNA, the CDR3 is TGTGCCAGCAGCCCCCGGGACAGGGACCACGAGCAGTACTTC.

This clone appeared a single time. The chain couples TRBV19 to TRBJ2-1; 8 bases match TRBD2. From germline, CDR1 is LNHDA and CDR2 SQIVND (reference sequence). CDR3 length: 15 amino acids. V lost 1 base, J lost 4 bases, and 3 bases stayed unmatched. The CDR3 is CASSIGVAGYNEQFF. The CDR3 nucleotides are TGTGCCAGTAGTATAGGGGTAGCGGGGTACAATGAGCAGTTCTTC.

The CDR3 region is CASSYSDSRYEQYF. CDR3 DNA sequence: TGTGCCAGCAGTTACTCGGACAGCCGCTACGAGCAGTACTTC. The chain uses TRBV6-6 and TRBJ2-7, with D possibly matching TRBD1 (6 bases). From germline, CDR1 is MNHNY and CDR2 SVGAGI (reference sequence). The CDR3 has 14 residues. V was pared by 0 bases and J by 3 bases, with 9 bases between.

This chain joins TRBV7-9 and TRBJ1-4; 10 bases fit TRBD1. The CDR3 consists of 15 residues. The germline gives CDR1 SEHNR, CDR2 FQNEAQ (reference sequence). V lost 5 bases to trimming and J lost 7 bases; unmatched junction nucleotides: 7. The CDR3 protein is CASSDRDRGSEKLFF. CDR3 nucleotides: TGTGCCAGCAGCGACCGGGACAGGGGTTCTGAAAAACTGTTTTTT.

This clone was counted a few times. The rearrangement joins TRBV7-9 to TRBJ1-2, with 8 bases identical to TRBD1. The CDR3 is 14 residues long. J was trimmed by 8 bases and V by 1 base; bases with no gene match: 6. Germline V lookup: CDR1 SEHNR, CDR2 FQNEAQ (reference sequence). Written as DNA, the CDR3 is TGTGCCAGCAGCTTAGACAGGGGGTTTTGGGGCTACACCTTC. Translated: CASSLDRGFWGYTF. Full variable domain (outside the CDR3, taken from reference TRBV7-9 and TRBJ1-2): DTGVSQNPRHKITKRGQNVTFRCDPISEHNRLYWYRQTLGQGPEFLTYFQNEAQLEKSRLLSDRFSAERPKGSFSTLEIQRTEQGDSAMYLCASSLDRGFWGYTFGSGTRLTVV.

This clone was seen just once. The rearrangement uses TRBV6-5 and TRBJ1-3, with 7 bases matching TRBD1. CDR3 length: 14 residues. Per the germline V gene, CDR1 is MNHEY and CDR2 is SVGAGI. J lost 2 bases, V lost 2 bases, and 0 bases had no gene match. CDR3 region: CASSYDRAGNTIYF. DNA for the CDR3: TGTGCCAGCAGTTACGACAGGGCTGGAAACACCATATATTTT.

The chain links TRBV10-3 to TRBJ1-1; no clear D. The germline gives CDR1 ENHRY, CDR2 SYGVKD. V shed 6 bases and J shed 1 base, with 9 bases lying between them. This CDR3 comprises 13 residues. CDR3 residues: CAIRPSGNTEAFF. In DNA, the CDR3 is TGTGCCATCAGACCGTCGGGGAACACTGAAGCTTTCTTT.

The CDR3 sequence is CASSTPPGQMTEAFF. For the CDR3, the DNA is TGTGCCAGCAGCACCCCACCGGGACAGATGACTGAAGCTTTCTTT. This chain joins TRBV21-1 and TRBJ1-1; TRBD1, the table's D call, was not compared with the DNA. TRBV21-1 is marked as a pseudogene. The CDR3 is made up of 15 amino acids.

The chain is built from TRBV5-6 and TRBJ2-4; the D is unclear. CDR1 and CDR2 (germline): SGHDT, YYEEEE. V was trimmed by 1 base and J by 0 bases, leaving 11 bases between them. The CDR3 consists of 16 residues. DNA of the CDR3: TGTGCCAGCAGCTTGCGCACATTCCAAGCCAAAAACATTCAGTACTTC. Translated: CASSLRTFQAKNIQYF.

The V gene is TRBV28, the J gene TRBJ1-2, with 7 bases aligning to TRBD1. Germline assignment: CDR1 MDHEN and CDR2 SYDVKM. V was pared by 5 bases and J by 2 bases, with 5 bases of the junction left unmatched. This CDR3 has 14 amino acids. In nucleotides, the CDR3 is TGTGCCAGCAGTGGGGACAGCTTAAACTATGGCTACACCTTC. It is translated as CASSGDSLNYGYTF.

The CDR3 DNA is TGTGCCAGCAGCTTCACAGGGGACGAGCAGTACTTC. Amino acid sequence: CASSFTGDEQYF. The chain combines TRBV16 with TRBJ2-7; 7 bases match TRBD1. Germline V gene data show CDR1 as KGHSY and CDR2 as FQNENV. CDR3 length: 12 residues. V was pared by 5 bases and J by 5 bases, with 3 bases of the junction left unmatched.

This chain connects TRBV29-1 to TRBJ1-2; D perhaps matches TRBD1 (5 bases). Trimming took off 4 bases at V and 4 bases at J, with 13 bases between the two ends. The CDR3 is 13 residues long. Germline CDR1 and CDR2: SQVTM and ANQGSEA. The CDR3 is CSVVAGGVYGYTF. The CDR3 DNA sequence: TGCAGCGTTGTGGCCGGGGGTGTCTATGGCTACACCTTC. Complete variable domain (other parts from reference TRBV29-1 and TRBJ1-2): SAVISQKPSRDICQRGTSLTIQCQVDSQVTMMFWYRQQPGQSLTLIATANQGSEATYESGFVIDKFPISRPNLTFSTLTVSNMSPEDSSIYLCSVVAGGVYGYTFGSGTRLTVV.

V is TRBV7-8 and J is TRBJ2-1, with 10 positions matching TRBD2. The germline V gene encodes CDR1 SGHVS and CDR2 FQNEAQ. V lost 6 bases to trimming and J lost 1 base; unmatched junction nucleotides: 9. This CDR3 is 17 amino acids long. In nucleotides, the CDR3 is TGTGCCAGCAGGCCACCTATAGCGGGGGGTTCCTACAATGAGCAGTTCTTC. Encoded protein: CASRPPIAGGSYNEQFF.

The V gene is TRBV28, the J gene TRBJ2-1; 7 bases fit TRBD1. Germline-derived CDR1 and CDR2 are MDHEN and SYDVKM. Germline trimming cut 4 bases from V and 3 bases from J; bases unmatched to any gene: 6. The CDR3 totals 15 residues. The CDR3 region has the DNA TGTGCCAGCAGTTCCTCAGGGGGTTTCTACAATGAGCAGTTCTTC. It is translated as CASSSSGGFYNEQFF.

The chain uses TRBV19 and TRBJ1-5; D gene uncertain. The CDR3 is made up of 16 amino acids. From germline, CDR1 is LNHDA and CDR2 SQIVND (reference sequence). Trimming cost V 1 base and J 0 bases, with 10 bases left between them. Written as DNA, the CDR3 is TGTGCCAGTAGTATAGGAACAGTTAATAGCAATCAGCCCCAGCATTTT. Translating it yields CASSIGTVNSNQPQHF.

The chain has TRBV9 and TRBJ2-2; D remains unclear. The CDR3 contains 15 residues. Germline assignment: CDR1 SGDLS and CDR2 YYNGEE. The germline V and J ends were trimmed by 0 bases and 3 bases, with 9 bases remaining between them. The CDR3 nucleotides are TGTGCCAGCAGCGTAGGGTCAGGCGACACCGGGGAGCTGTTTTTT. Its translation is CASSVGSGDTGELFF. Looking up the rest from reference TRBV9 and TRBJ2-2 gives the full variable domain: DSGVTQTPKHLITATGQRVTLRCSPRSGDLSVYWYQQSLDQGLQFLIQYYNGEERAKGNILERFSAQQFPDLHSELNLSSLELGDSALYFCASSVGSGDTGELFFGEGSRLTVL.

Written as DNA, the CDR3 is TGTGCCACCAGCGGACAGAGCTCTGGGGCCAACGTCCTGACTTTC. Encoded protein: CATSGQSSGANVLTF. V is TRBV15 and J is TRBJ2-6; D perhaps matches TRBD1 (6 bases). V lost 5 bases and J lost 0, with 8 bases in between. CDR3 length: 15 amino acids. Germline V CDR1 and CDR2: LNHNV, YYDKDF (reference sequence).

The chain uses TRBV19 and TRBJ2-7, with 13 bases identical to TRBD2. The CDR3 loop spans 17 amino acids. The germline V gene encodes CDR1 LNHDA and CDR2 SQIVND (reference sequence). V lost 5 bases and J lost 4; bases outside the gene matches: 11. CDR3 region: CASSYGLAGELGYEQYF. DNA of the CDR3: TGTGCCAGTAGTTACGGACTAGCGGGGGAGCTTGGATACGAGCAGTACTTC.

CDR3 amino acids: CASETGTGWGGYTF. In nucleotides, the CDR3 is TGTGCCAGCGAAACCGGGACAGGGTGGGGTGGCTACACCTTC. The gene calls are TRBV28 and TRBJ1-2; 9 nucleotides match TRBD1. The germline CDR1 and CDR2 sequences are MDHEN and SYDVKM. The CDR3 has 14 residues. The J segment lost 7 bases and the V segment lost 8 bases, leaving 11 bases of the junction unmatched.

The chain has TRBV11-2 and TRBJ1-2; a possible D gene is TRBD1 (6 bases). Germline-derived CDR1 and CDR2 are SGHAT and FQNNGV. The CDR3 is 14 amino acids. Trimming took 0 bases from V and 5 from J, leaving 10 bases between them. The DNA of the CDR3 is TGTGCCAGCAGCTTAGATGGACAGCTGTATGGCTACACCTTC. It codes for CASSLDGQLYGYTF.

This clone was found once. This chain joins TRBV18 and TRBJ2-3; 7 bases match TRBD1. CDR3 length equals 15 residues. The germline V gene has CDR1 KGHSH and CDR2 LQKENI. Trimming took 5 bases from V and 0 from J; bases not matched to a gene: 5. Here the CDR3 reads CASSSSGGSTDTQYF. CDR3 bases: TGTGCCAGCTCAAGCTCAGGGGGAAGCACAGATACGCAGTATTTT.

The chain couples TRBV14 to TRBJ2-3; 15 bases fit TRBD2. Trimming took 4 bases from V and 1 from J; bases not matched to a gene: 6. The germline CDR1 and CDR2 sequences are SGHDN and FVKESK. There are 18 residues in the CDR3. The DNA for the CDR3 is TGTGCCAGCAGCCCCGGACTAGCGGGGGGGCCGGGCACAGATACGCAGTATTTT. Its translation: CASSPGLAGGPGTDTQYF.